The 8 T cell receptor beta chains listed next were all sequenced from one sample in a study of CD8 T cells in acute hepatitis C reinfection. The time point here: naive CD8 control sorted from an acute-time-point sample. The protocol was immunoSEQ multiplex PCR, while the TCRdb copy is restricted to in-frame clones and leaves out a portion. The data contain 30,000 to 40,000 clones, just under 90% of them singletons. The sample consisted of naive CD8+ T cells from PBMCs. The receptors here all came from a man aged 25-40 years with chronic hepatitis C.

CDR3 sequence (DNA): TGTGCCAGCAGCATGGGACTAGCGGGAGGGTTTTACGAGCAGTACTTC. Its translation is CASSMGLAGGFYEQYF. The chain joins TRBV28 to TRBJ2-7; 16 bases line up with TRBD2. CDR3 size: 16 residues. V shed 6 bases and J 4 bases; nucleotides not matched to a gene: 6. Germline V gives CDR1 MDHEN, CDR2 SYDVKM.

The CDR3 region is CAWEPGNTEAFF. The DNA of the CDR3 is TGTGCCTGGGAACCGGGCAACACTGAAGCTTTCTTT. The V gene is TRBV30, the J gene TRBJ1-1, with unresolved D. The CDR3 has 12 residues. Germline V gives CDR1 GTSNPN, CDR2 SVGIG (reference sequence). V was cut by 5 bases and J by 2 bases, with 9 bases left in between.

The rearrangement uses TRBV4-2 and TRBJ2-1, with TRBD2 identical over 8 bases. The CDR3 is made up of 18 amino acids. J lost 4 bases, V lost 1 base, and 12 bases had no gene match. In germline, CDR1 is LGHNA, CDR2 YNFKEQ. CDR3 sequence reads: CASSQGLSELAVYNEQFF. CDR3 nucleotide sequence: TGTGCCAGCAGCCAAGGTCTAAGTGAACTAGCGGTTTACAATGAGCAGTTCTTC.

This clone was observed once. Written as DNA, the CDR3 is TGTGCCAGCAGTGACTGGGGAGTCGGCACAGATACGCAGTATTTT. Translated, it gives CASSDWGVGTDTQYF. This chain connects TRBV2 to TRBJ2-3, with D maybe TRBD2 (5 bases). CDR1 SNHLY and CDR2 FYNNEI come from the germline V gene. V was trimmed by 3 bases and J by 1 base, leaving 11 bases between them. The CDR3 extends over 15 amino acids.

The CDR3 loop is CASSEDRGVNQPQHF. In DNA form, the CDR3 reads TGTGCCAGCAGTGAAGACAGGGGGGTGAATCAGCCCCAGCATTTT. This sequence joins TRBV2 and TRBJ1-5, with 8 bases identical to TRBD1. The V gene end was trimmed by 1 base and the J gene end by 4 bases; junction bases not matched to a gene: 3. The CDR3 runs to 15 residues. CDR1 is SNHLY and CDR2 is FYNNEI in the germline V gene.

The chain combines TRBV7-9 with TRBJ2-3; D is unclear. The CDR3 extends over 13 amino acids. With 3 bases removed from V and 2 bases from J, the gap between germline ends came to 6 bases. Germline lookup yields CDR1 SEHNR and CDR2 FQNEAQ (reference sequence). CDR3 amino acids: CASSLPYTDTQYF. CDR3 nucleotide sequence: TGTGCCAGCAGCTTGCCCTACACAGATACGCAGTATTTT.

The chain couples TRBV27 to TRBJ2-3; D is possibly TRBD1 or TRBD2 (6 bases each). Trimming took 6 bases from V and 4 from J, leaving 11 bases between them. The CDR3 runs to 13 residues. Germline loops: CDR1 MNHEY, CDR2 SMNVEV (reference sequence). CDR3 sequence reads: CASSLRGADTQYF. CDR3 nucleotides: TGTGCCAGCAGCCTAAGGGGGGCAGATACGCAGTATTTT.

The rearrangement links TRBV27 to TRBJ1-1; unclear D gene. V lost 6 bases, J lost 1 base, and 12 bases lay in between. Germline-derived CDR1 and CDR2 are MNHEY and SMNVEV (reference sequence). The CDR3 has 14 residues. The CDR3 DNA reads as TGTGCCAGCAGACCCGGAGGGCAGAACACTGAAGCTTTCTTT. It is translated as CASRPGGQNTEAFF.